Ten or more counts support the clone carrying this T cell receptor (beta chain). Its antigen is still unknown. 2 million PBMCs stored at -80 C were the source of the unsorted libraries. Via MiXCR, TCRdb re-called the 5' RACE reads, giving one row per CDR3 protein. The table includes 65,000 to 95,000 distinct CDR3 sequences, just over 5% detected once. The CDR3 has 14 amino acids. Germline V CDR1 and CDR2: LGHDT, YNNKEL (reference sequence). After removal of 3 bases from V and 1 base from J, the junction contained 2 bases not matched to a gene. The sample comes from a study of neurological immune-mediated disorders. Study observations and caveats: No CDR3 amino acid sequences recurred among expanded clones across subjects, suggesting private repertoires in all groups.

The source is a woman aged 25 to 39 with multiple sclerosis. V usage is TRBV3-1 and J usage is TRBJ2-7; 8 bases align to TRBD2. The sample was PBMCs. The DNA for the CDR3 is TGTGCCAGCAGCCACGGGACTAGGTCCTACGAGCAGTACTTC. Amino acids: CASSHGTRSYEQYF.